A single sample is the source of the 6 T cell receptor beta chains below, sequenced in a study of cytomegalovirus exposure and HLA in healthy donors. Assay: immunoSEQ multiplex PCR; the TCRdb copy retains only in-frame clones and omits some. The sample records 100,000 to 120,000 clones, 70% to 90% being singletons. Sequencing was carried out using PBMCs. All receptors derive from a young woman in good health and CMV-seronegative.

The chain is built from TRBV5-6 and TRBJ2-1; D is undetermined. This CDR3 is 14 amino acids long. From germline, CDR1 is SGHDT and CDR2 YYEEEE. Trimming pared 0 bases from V and 9 bases from J, leaving 13 bases between. CDR3 sequence (DNA): TGTGCCAGCAGCTTGGGAAAGCGTCGGTCTGAGCAGTTCTTC. Protein: CASSLGKRRSEQFF.

The chain employs TRBV13 and TRBJ1-2, with 8 bases matching TRBD1. The germline gives CDR1 PRHDT, CDR2 FYEKMQ (reference sequence). The CDR3 extends over 17 amino acids. J lost 4 bases, V lost 6 bases, and 16 bases had no gene match. The CDR3, as DNA: TGTGCCAGCAGGGCGACAGGGGAAAGCCTCAATTTCTATGGCTACACCTTC. Amino acid sequence: CASRATGESLNFYGYTF.

This clone is deemed medium-sized (0.01 to 0.1%). The chain recombines TRBV20-1 with TRBJ1-1; no clear D gene. Germline CDR1 and CDR2: DFQATT and SNEGSKA (reference sequence). The CDR3 extends over 11 amino acids. V shed 5 bases and J shed 2 bases, with 6 bases lying between them. In nucleotides, the CDR3 is TGCAGTGCTTACCTAAACACTGAAGCTTTCTTT. Its translation: CSAYLNTEAFF.

The rearrangement joins TRBV10-3 to TRBJ1-1, with TRBD1 matching over 8 bases. The CDR3 runs 14 residues. Germline lookup yields CDR1 ENHRY and CDR2 SYGVKD. With 2 bases clipped from V and 2 bases from J, the junction kept 1 base outside the gene matches. CDR3 sequence reads: CAISEDRGNTEAFF. The CDR3 bases are TGTGCCATCAGTGAGGACAGGGGAAACACTGAAGCTTTCTTT.

The genes are TRBV18 and TRBJ1-5, with 10 positions matching TRBD1. Looked up from germline, CDR1 is KGHSH and CDR2 is LQKENI. This CDR3 comprises 15 residues. The ends lost 4 bases at V and 4 bases at J; junction bases unmatched: 4. CDR3: CASSRGTGVNQPQHF. CDR3 nucleotides: TGTGCCAGCTCACGTGGGACAGGGGTAAATCAGCCCCAGCATTTT.

The V call is TRBV7-3, the J call TRBJ2-1, with TRBD2 matching 15 bases. CDR3 length equals 16 residues. The germline V gene encodes CDR1 SGHTA and CDR2 FQGTGA. Losses at the gene ends were 2 bases for V and 7 bases for J; bases not matched to a gene: 3. Here the CDR3 DNA reads TGTGCCAGCAGCTTAGGACTAGCGGGGGGGATGAATGAGCAGTTCTTC. Encoded protein: CASSLGLAGGMNEQFF. Combining the CDR3 with reference TRBV7-3 and TRBJ2-1 gives the whole variable domain GAGVSQTPSNKVTEKGKYVELRCDPISGHTALYWYRQSLGQGPEFLIYFQGTGAADDSGLPNDRFFAVRPEGSVSTLKIQRTERGDSAVYLCASSLGLAGGMNEQFFGPGTRLTVL.